The 23 T cell receptor beta chains given below trace back to one sample, sequenced in a study of vaccination effects on CD4 cells after COVID-19. Their antigen targets remain unknown. Only in-frame clones appear in the TCRdb table, and some are missing; sequencing was by immunoSEQ multiplex PCR. The table has around 24,000 clones, roughly 79% seen once; the top ten hold around 5.1%. Viral peptide pools were used in the ViraFEST assay to expand antigen-specific CD4+ T cells, and sequencing came afterward. The authors isolated CD4+ T cells after around nine days of culture. Each person got two doses of an mRNA SARS-CoV-2 vaccine, BNT162b2 or mRNA-1273. This material consisted of CD4+ T cells from PBMCs cultured with SARS-CoV-2 spike peptides, taken after COVID-19 vaccination. These receptors all come from a human donor who received a COVID-19 vaccine. Some clones in this sample may be carry-over from other donors' samples.

CDR3 region: CASRERGYEQYV. The CDR3 nucleotides read TGTGCCAGCAGAGAGAGAGGTTACGAGCAGTACGTC. J is TRBJ2-7 and V is TRBV6-5; the D is unclear. V was shortened by 6 bases and J by 4 bases, with 10 bases between the two germline ends. There are 12 residues in the CDR3. Germline V CDR1 and CDR2: MNHEY, SVGAGI.

This clone was found a few times. The chain employs TRBV5-1 and TRBJ2-3; 7 bases align to TRBD2. This CDR3 comprises 14 residues. Losses at the gene ends were 5 bases for V and 3 bases for J; bases not matched to a gene: 6. The germline V gene has CDR1 SGHRS and CDR2 YFSETQ. Here the CDR3 DNA reads TGCGCCAGCAGAGGAACACTAGCGACAGATACGCAGTATTTT. Translating it yields CASRGTLATDTQYF. Complete variable domain (other parts from reference TRBV5-1 and TRBJ2-3): KAGVTQTPRYLIKTRGQQVTLSCSPISGHRSVSWYQQTPGQGLQFLFEYFSETQRNKGNFPGRFSGRQFSNSRSEMNVSTLELGDSALYLCASRGTLATDTQYFGPGTRLTVL.

The chain combines TRBV6-6 with TRBJ2-5, with 8 bases aligning to TRBD2. The CDR3 covers 15 residues. Germline V gene lookup returns CDR1 MNHNY and CDR2 SVGAGI (reference sequence). Losses at the gene ends were 5 bases for V and 2 bases for J; bases not matched to a gene: 7. CDR3 sequence: CASSRDSGVQETQYF. For the CDR3, the DNA is TGTGCCAGCAGTCGGGATAGCGGGGTGCAAGAGACCCAGTACTTC.

J is TRBJ1-1 and V is TRBV18; D might be TRBD1 (5 bases). Germline V gene lookup returns CDR1 KGHSH and CDR2 LQKENI. CDR3 size: 13 residues. Trimming took off 6 bases at V and 1 base at J, with 9 bases between the two ends. The DNA of the CDR3 is TGTGCCAGCTCGAGAGACAGGAACACTGAAGCTTTCTTT. Translated, it gives CASSRDRNTEAFF.

This clone was detected only a few times. This chain's CDR3 is CASSLGQGPNEKLFF. The DNA of the CDR3 is TGTGCCAGCAGCCTAGGACAGGGTCCTAATGAAAAACTGTTTTTT. V gene TRBV14 combines with J gene TRBJ1-4, with 8 positions matching TRBD1. The CDR3 runs to 15 residues. Germline loops: CDR1 SGHDN, CDR2 FVKESK. Trimming removed 4 bases from V and 3 bases from J; junction bases left unmatched: 4.

The chain employs TRBV3-1 (or the pseudogene TRBV3-2) and TRBJ1-1; D gene unclear. Germline V lookup: CDR1 LGHDT, CDR2 YNNKEL (reference sequence). With 4 bases removed from V and 8 bases from J, the gap between germline ends came to 11 bases. The CDR3 covers 12 residues. The CDR3 bases are TGTGCCAGCAGCCGGGCCAGCGGGGAAGCTTTCTTT. Translation gives CASSRASGEAFF.

The chain combines TRBV28 with TRBJ2-7; D is possibly TRBD1 (5 bases). Trimming left V 8 bases short and J 3 bases short, with 11 bases between. The CDR3 is 12 residues long. In germline, CDR1 is MDHEN, CDR2 SYDVKM. The CDR3 here is CASHSRGYEQYV. CDR3 nucleotides: TGTGCCAGCCATAGTAGGGGCTACGAGCAGTACGTC.

The chain joins TRBV9 to TRBJ1-4; D is undetermined. V was cut by 0 bases and J by 8 bases, with 11 bases left in between. This CDR3 has 14 amino acids. Germline CDR1 reads SGDLS; CDR2 reads YYNGEE. In nucleotides, the CDR3 is TGTGCCAGCAGCGTAGACCCGACTTCGGAAAAACTGTTTTTT. It yields the protein CASSVDPTSEKLFF.

V and J are TRBV5-4 and TRBJ1-4, with D uncertain. Germline values: CDR1 SGHNT, CDR2 YYREEE (reference sequence). The CDR3 loop spans 16 amino acids. Trimming removed 4 bases at V and 7 bases at J, with 20 bases between. The CDR3 is CASSREVGGGREKLFF. The CDR3 coding sequence is TGTGCCAGCAGCAGGGAGGTGGGCGGCGGGCGTGAAAAACTGTTTTTT.

This chain links TRBV30 with TRBJ1-6, with a weak D call TRBD1 (5 bases). The CDR3 loop spans 15 amino acids. Looked up from germline, CDR1 is GTSNPN and CDR2 is SVGIG (reference sequence). The V end lost 3 bases, the J end lost 0 bases, and 9 bases lay between the germline ends. CDR3 nucleotide sequence: TGTGCCTGGAGAGAGGGGAGCTCCTATAATTCACCCCTCCACTTT. Its protein is CAWREGSSYNSPLHF.

This rearrangement joins TRBV5-1 to TRBJ2-2, with no clear D. CDR3 length: 16 amino acids. V was shortened by 4 bases and J by 0 bases, with 13 bases between the two germline ends. Germline V lookup: CDR1 SGHRS, CDR2 YFSETQ. Here the CDR3 reads CASSPSTAANTGELFF. The CDR3 coding sequence is TGCGCCAGCAGCCCATCCACCGCCGCGAACACCGGGGAGCTGTTTTTT.

The chain combines TRBV12-3 or TRBV12-4 with TRBJ2-5, with D unclear. V shed 7 bases and J shed 0 bases, with 9 bases lying between them. The CDR3 is 13 residues long. Written as DNA, the CDR3 is TGTGCCAGCACCCAGGCCAACCAAGAGACCCAGTACTTC. This translates into CASTQANQETQYF.

The chain uses TRBV7-3 and TRBJ2-3; D gene unclear. The germline V and J ends were trimmed by 1 base and 2 bases, with 4 bases remaining between them. Germline V lookup: CDR1 SGHTA, CDR2 FQGTGA. This CDR3 has 13 residues. CDR3 in amino acids: CASSLNPTDTQYF. Here the CDR3 DNA reads TGTGCCAGCAGCTTAAATCCCACAGATACGCAGTATTTT.

The table lists this clone with a few counts. The chain carries TRBV7-9 and TRBJ1-3; a possible D gene is TRBD1 (5 bases). There are 16 residues in the CDR3. CDR1 SEHNR and CDR2 FQNEAQ come from the germline V gene (reference sequence). Trimming stripped 3 bases from V and 0 bases from J, with 12 bases between. The CDR3 sequence: CASSFTGPSSGNTIYF. The CDR3, as DNA: TGTGCCAGCAGCTTTACAGGTCCTTCCTCTGGAAACACCATATATTTT.

The chain combines TRBV5-1 with TRBJ1-1; no firm D call. The germline V and J ends were trimmed by 1 base and 6 bases, with 13 bases remaining between them. The CDR3 has 14 residues. The germline V gene encodes CDR1 SGHRS and CDR2 YFSETQ. This CDR3 reads CASSLTGLTPEAFF. In nucleotides, the CDR3 is TGCGCCAGCAGCTTGACGGGATTGACGCCTGAAGCTTTCTTT.

V usage is TRBV5-1 and J usage is TRBJ1-4; weak D call: TRBD1 (6 bases). V dropped 4 bases and J dropped 7 bases, with 17 bases sitting between them. The CDR3 runs to 15 residues. Germline V gene lookup returns CDR1 SGHRS and CDR2 YFSETQ. In nucleotides, the CDR3 is TGCGCCAGCAGCCTTTTTGGGGGCGCGGGTGAAAAACTGTTTTTT. Encoded protein: CASSLFGGAGEKLFF.

The chain carries TRBV7-8 and TRBJ2-4; 11 bases map to TRBD1. Germline V gene sequence: CDR1 SGHVS, CDR2 FQNEAQ. Trimming removed 1 base from V and 3 bases from J; junction bases left unmatched: 11. The CDR3 is 19 residues long. The DNA of the CDR3 is TGTGCCAGCAGCTTAGGGGGGAAAGGACAGGGGGCGAGCAAAAACATTCAGTACTTC. It translates to CASSLGGKGQGASKNIQYF.

The chain uses TRBV28 and TRBJ2-5; 7 nucleotides align to TRBD1. The germline CDR1 and CDR2 sequences are MDHEN and SYDVKM. The V gene end was trimmed by 4 bases and the J gene end by 5 bases; junction bases not matched to a gene: 13. The CDR3 totals 16 residues. The CDR3 protein is CASSSPSTGKRETQYF. CDR3 bases: TGTGCCAGCAGTTCCCCATCGACAGGGAAGCGGGAGACCCAGTACTTC.

The V call is TRBV5-1, the J call TRBJ1-1, with a weak D call TRBD1 (5 bases). Trimming left V 0 bases short and J 6 bases short, with 12 bases between. This CDR3 comprises 14 residues. Germline V gene data show CDR1 as SGHRS and CDR2 as YFSETQ. CDR3 DNA sequence: TGCGCCAGCAGCTTGGGGGGGACTCCCGCTGAAGCTTTCTTT. Translation: CASSLGGTPAEAFF.

This clone was observed a handful of times. CDR3 region: CASSPATDNYGYTF. CDR3 nucleotide sequence: TGTGCCAGCTCACCGGCAACCGATAACTATGGCTACACCTTC. This rearrangement joins TRBV18 to TRBJ1-2; D ambiguous. The CDR3 consists of 14 residues. Germline-derived CDR1 and CDR2 are KGHSH and LQKENI. The ends were cut back, 3 bases at V and 1 base at J, with 9 bases in the middle.

This clone has a handful of counts. The chain uses TRBV21-1 and TRBJ2-3. TRBV21-1 is deemed a pseudogene. The CDR3 consists of 19 residues. The CDR3 protein is CASSKCGRLDRTSTDTQYF. CDR3 DNA: TGTGCCAGCAGCAAGTGCGGCCGACTGGACCGAACTAGCACAGATACGCAGTATTTT.

This clone turned up a few times. This chain connects TRBV6-2 or TRBV6-3 to TRBJ1-2; D not resolved. Trimming pared 5 bases from V and 0 bases from J, leaving 4 bases between. Germline CDR1 and CDR2: MNHEY and SVGEGT. The CDR3 extends over 12 amino acids. This chain's CDR3 is CASSPSNYGYTF. For the CDR3, the DNA is TGTGCCAGCAGTCCCTCTAACTATGGCTACACCTTC.

This clone has just one count. One end of the junction does not line up with germline, which may come from a read error. The chain employs TRBV9 and TRBJ2-3, with D possibly TRBD2 on 5 matching bases. CDR1 and CDR2 (germline): SGDLS, YYNGEE. The CDR3 is 14 residues long. CDR3 amino acids: CASGVEDGPYTQYF. CDR3 bases: TGTGCCAGCGGCGTGGAGGACGGCCCGTATACGCAGTATTTT.